The next 15 T cell receptor beta chains were all read from a single sample in a study of blood T cell repertoires in COVID-19. Libraries were prepared by immunoSEQ multiplex PCR; TCRdb keeps only in-frame clonotypes and omits some of them. The sample has 130,000 to 150,000 clones, about 80% seen once. Sequencing used peripheral blood. These receptors all come from a woman older than 75 with acute or convalescent COVID-19.

V and J are TRBV6-1 and TRBJ1-6; TRBD1 agrees at 7 bases. Per the germline V gene, CDR1 is MNHNS and CDR2 is SASEGT. The J segment lost 7 bases and the V segment lost 3 bases, leaving 9 bases of the junction unmatched. The CDR3 has 16 residues. The CDR3, as DNA: TGTGCCAGCAGTGACGGACAGGTCCGGGTCAATTCACCCCTCCACTTT. Protein: CASSDGQVRVNSPLHF.

The chain links TRBV5-1 to TRBJ2-7; 10 positions agree with TRBD1. Trimming removed 2 bases from V and 7 bases from J; junction bases left unmatched: 6. Germline assignment: CDR1 SGHRS and CDR2 YFSETQ. The CDR3 sequence is 14 residues long. This CDR3 reads CASSFLGTGDEQYF. CDR3 nucleotides: TGCGCCAGCAGCTTTCTTGGGACAGGGGATGAGCAGTACTTC. Complete variable domain (other parts from reference TRBV5-1 and TRBJ2-7): KAGVTQTPRYLIKTRGQQVTLSCSPISGHRSVSWYQQTPGQGLQFLFEYFSETQRNKGNFPGRFSGRQFSNSRSEMNVSTLELGDSALYLCASSFLGTGDEQYFGPGTRLTVT.

The chain joins TRBV7-3 to TRBJ1-2; the match to TRBD1 covers 7 bases. CDR3 length equals 14 residues. Germline CDR1 is SGHTA and CDR2 is FQGTGA. V was pared by 4 bases and J by 7 bases, with 9 bases of the junction left unmatched. The CDR3 sequence is CASSSQQGLGGYTF. The CDR3 DNA reads TGTGCCAGCAGCTCCCAACAGGGGCTCGGTGGCTACACCTTC.

The genes are TRBV7-2 and TRBJ1-3; D ambiguous. Per the germline V gene, CDR1 is SGHTA and CDR2 is FQGNSA. The CDR3 has 16 amino acids. V lost 4 bases, J lost 2 bases, and 15 bases lay in between. The CDR3 region is CASSSQPPSAGNTIYF. The CDR3 DNA reads as TGTGCCAGCAGCTCTCAACCTCCGAGTGCTGGAAACACCATATATTTT.

This clone has only one observation. This chain connects TRBV3-1 (or the pseudogene TRBV3-2) to TRBJ2-1, with TRBD2 identical over 9 bases. The CDR3 sequence is 19 residues long. Germline V lookup: CDR1 LGHDT, CDR2 YNNKEL (reference sequence). V lost 0 bases, J lost 1 base, and 10 bases stayed unmatched. In DNA form, the CDR3 reads TGTGCCAGCAGCCAAGATGGGACTAGCTCTCTCTTATCCTACAATGAGCAGTTCTTC. Translating it yields CASSQDGTSSLLSYNEQFF.

This clone was detected only a few times. CDR3 loop: CASSLSYEGTNIQYF. CDR3 in DNA: TGCGCCAGCAGCCTGTCCTACGAGGGAACAAACATTCAGTACTTC. The V call is TRBV5-1, the J call TRBJ2-4, with D possibly being TRBD2 (5 bases). The CDR3 spans 15 residues. Germline CDR1 reads SGHRS; CDR2 reads YFSETQ. V was trimmed by 4 bases and J by 6 bases, leaving 17 bases between them.

This chain links TRBV6-5 with TRBJ1-2; possible D gene TRBD1, 6 bases. The germline V gene encodes CDR1 MNHEY and CDR2 SVGAGI. The CDR3 extends over 12 amino acids. With 7 bases removed from V and 8 bases from J, the gap between germline ends came to 14 bases. The DNA of the CDR3 is TGTGCCAGCACCCTACAGGGCTGGGGCTACACCTTC. This gives the protein CASTLQGWGYTF.

The CDR3 loop is CASSRWAALNEKLFF. In DNA form, the CDR3 reads TGTGCCAGCAGCCGTTGGGCAGCCCTTAATGAAAAACTGTTTTTT. This chain uses TRBV7-6 with TRBJ1-4; D call uncertain. The CDR3 has 15 amino acids. Looked up from germline, CDR1 is SGHVS and CDR2 is FNYEAQ. V gave up 5 bases and J gave up 4 bases, with 14 bases separating them. The complete variable domain, with remaining parts taken from reference TRBV7-6 and TRBJ1-4, reads GAGVSQSPRYKVTKRGQDVALRCDPISGHVSLYWYRQALGQGPEFLTYFNYEAQQDKSGLPNDRFSAERPEGSISTLTIQRTEQRDSAMYRCASSRWAALNEKLFFGSGTQLSVL.

The chain uses TRBV10-3 and TRBJ1-1; TRBD1 matches 9 bases. This CDR3 has 13 residues. Germline V gene data show CDR1 as ENHRY and CDR2 as SYGVKD. V shed 7 bases, J shed 5 bases, and the junction held 5 bases outside the gene matches. The CDR3 is CAITTGGQTEAFF. In DNA form, the CDR3 reads TGTGCCATCACAACAGGGGGCCAAACTGAAGCTTTCTTT.

J is TRBJ1-3 and V is TRBV9; TRBD1 is a possible D gene (5 bases). CDR1 and CDR2 from the germline V gene are SGDLS and YYNGEE. This CDR3 is built from 15 residues. V lost 0 bases, J lost 4 bases, and 11 bases lay in between. In DNA, the CDR3 is TGTGCCAGCAGCGTAGAGGGAGGGGTAGGAAACACCATATATTTT. It specifies CASSVEGGVGNTIYF.

The V call is TRBV2, the J call TRBJ1-5; the match to TRBD1 covers 10 bases. The CDR3 is 15 amino acids. V gave up 3 bases and J gave up 4 bases; unmatched junction bases: 3. CDR1 is SNHLY and CDR2 is FYNNEI in the germline V gene. CDR3 in amino acids: CASSDRDRGNQPQHF. In DNA form, the CDR3 reads TGTGCCAGCAGTGATAGGGACAGGGGTAATCAGCCCCAGCATTTT.

The chain recombines TRBV3-1 (or the pseudogene TRBV3-2) with TRBJ1-5; unclear D gene. With 6 bases removed from V and 2 bases from J, the gap between germline ends came to 14 bases. The CDR3 extends over 15 amino acids. The germline CDR1 and CDR2 sequences are LGHDT and YNNKEL (reference sequence). CDR3 loop: CASSPSLFGNQPQHF. The DNA of the CDR3 is TGTGCCAGCAGTCCGAGCCTTTTCGGCAATCAGCCCCAGCATTTT.

This clone was observed a handful of times. The rearrangement joins TRBV30 to TRBJ2-7, with a tentative D call TRBD1 (5 bases). CDR3 length equals 16 residues. Germline V gene lookup returns CDR1 GTSNPN and CDR2 SVGIG (reference sequence). The ends were cut back, 0 bases at V and 4 bases at J, with 19 bases in the middle. CDR3: CAWSVAADRIPYEQYF. In nucleotides, the CDR3 is TGTGCCTGGAGTGTAGCCGCCGACAGAATACCATACGAGCAGTACTTC.

This clone showed up just once. The chain uses TRBV18 and TRBJ1-1; D possibly corresponds to TRBD1 (6 bases). This CDR3 contains 13 residues. Deletions cut 6 bases from V and 0 bases from J, with 8 bases between. The germline V gene encodes CDR1 KGHSH and CDR2 LQKENI. In nucleotides, the CDR3 is TGTGCCAGCTCGGGGGGGCTGAACACTGAAGCTTTCTTT. This gives the protein CASSGGLNTEAFF. The whole variable domain, filled in from reference TRBV18 and TRBJ1-1, reads NAGVMQNPRHLVRRRGQEARLRCSPMKGHSHVYWYRQLPEEGLKFMVYLQKENIIDESGMPKERFSAEFPKEGPSILRIQQVVRGDSAAYFCASSGGLNTEAFFGQGTRLTVV.

This sequence joins TRBV12-3 or TRBV12-4 and TRBJ1-2; perhaps TRBD1 as D (5 bases). Trimming stripped 10 bases from V and 5 bases from J, with 17 bases between. The CDR3 covers 13 residues. CDR3 region: CATSGRRGYGYTF. The CDR3 nucleotides read TGTGCCACTTCAGGACGGAGGGGATATGGCTACACCTTC.